The clone carrying this TCR beta chain was seen only a few times. Its specificity is unknown. This sample stems from a study of T-cell memory formation after mild COVID-19. The overall study: The TCR clusters were mostly specific to one donor.

Overall study findings and caveats: Clones that got smaller from day 15 to 85 had even CD4/CD8, while clones growing later tipped toward CD4+. Pre-infection memory showed some responding clones, and this suggested that cross-reactive memory joined.

The V end was cut by 6 bases, the J end by 2 bases, with 16 bases between. Germline V CDR1 and CDR2: LNHDA, SQIVND (reference sequence). This CDR3 spans 15 amino acids. TCRdb used MiXCR to reprocess the 5' RACE reads, holding one entry per CDR3 protein. The sample records 450,000 to 650,000 distinct CDR3 sequences, about 20% being singletons. V gene TRBV19 combines with J gene TRBJ1-1; D remains ambiguous. Input material: PBMCs or a T cell subset sorted from them (not recorded which). This sequence originates from an adult woman who had mild COVID-19 (a few samples of this study predate the infection). Cell type and time point are not known. CDR3 loop: CASRRSLGANTEAFF. Written as DNA, the CDR3 is TGTGCCAGTAGGCGATCACTTGGAGCTAACACTGAAGCTTTCTTT.